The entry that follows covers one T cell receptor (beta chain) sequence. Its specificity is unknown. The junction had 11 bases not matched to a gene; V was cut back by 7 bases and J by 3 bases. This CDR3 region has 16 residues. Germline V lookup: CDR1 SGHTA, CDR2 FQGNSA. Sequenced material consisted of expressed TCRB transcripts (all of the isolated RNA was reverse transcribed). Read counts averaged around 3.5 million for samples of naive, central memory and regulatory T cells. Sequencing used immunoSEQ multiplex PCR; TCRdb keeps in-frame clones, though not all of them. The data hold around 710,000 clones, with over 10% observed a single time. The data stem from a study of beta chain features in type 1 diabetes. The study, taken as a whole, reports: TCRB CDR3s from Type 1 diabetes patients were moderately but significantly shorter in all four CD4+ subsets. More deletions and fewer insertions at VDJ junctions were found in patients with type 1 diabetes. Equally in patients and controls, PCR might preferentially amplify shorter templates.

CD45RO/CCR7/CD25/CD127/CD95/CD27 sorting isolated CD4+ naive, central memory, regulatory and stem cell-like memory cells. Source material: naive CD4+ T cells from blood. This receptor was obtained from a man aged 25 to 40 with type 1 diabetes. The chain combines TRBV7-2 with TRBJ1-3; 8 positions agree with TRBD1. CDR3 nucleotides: TGTGCCAGCACCCCCCAGGGGGCATCGGGTGGAAACACCATATATTTT. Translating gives CASTPQGASGGNTIYF.